Presented here are 31 T cell receptor beta chains from one specimen sequenced in a study of cytomegalovirus exposure and HLA in healthy donors. Primers: 60 Vbeta forward and 13 Jbeta reverse. TCRdb keeps only in-frame clones here, not all; method: immunoSEQ multiplex PCR. In the table there are 210,000 or so clones, roughly 73% of which are singletons. The sample comprised PBMCs. These receptors all stem from a boy aged 10-17 years in good health and CMV-seronegative.

The chain couples TRBV6-5 to TRBJ1-1; a weak D match, TRBD1 (5 bases). Between the trimmed V and J ends, which lost 4 bases and 4 bases, there was a span of 7 bases. Looked up from germline, CDR1 is MNHEY and CDR2 is SVGAGI. There are 12 residues in the CDR3. The CDR3 is CASSSGFTEAFF. The CDR3, as DNA: TGTGCCAGCAGTTCAGGGTTCACTGAAGCTTTCTTT.

This sequence joins TRBV4-1 and TRBJ2-1; no firm D call. Germline CDR1 and CDR2: MGHRA and YSYEKL. The CDR3 is 13 amino acids. Trimming took 0 bases from V and 4 from J, leaving 4 bases between them. The CDR3 loop is CASSQDQYNEQFF. The CDR3 nucleotides read TGCGCCAGCAGCCAAGACCAGTACAATGAGCAGTTCTTC.

The chain has TRBV6-4 and TRBJ2-3, with 7 positions matching TRBD2. The CDR3 extends over 18 amino acids. V lost 6 bases and J lost 4; bases outside the gene matches: 19. The V gene's germline CDR1 is MRHNA and CDR2 SNTAGT. CDR3 sequence: CASRKYSEVTSGADTQYF. Here the CDR3 DNA reads TGTGCCAGCAGGAAGTACTCGGAGGTGACAAGCGGGGCAGATACGCAGTATTTT.

The chain uses TRBV10-3 and TRBJ2-5, with a weak D call TRBD2 (6 bases). The closer fit of TRBJ2-7 to the DNA end suggests the J call may be wrong. The CDR3 runs 13 residues. Germline lookup yields CDR1 ENHRY and CDR2 SYGVKD. The CDR3: CAISDTSPYEQYF. The CDR3 coding sequence is TGTGCCATCAGTGATACTAGCCCCTACGAGCAGTACTTC.

This chain uses TRBV6-6 with TRBJ2-1; D unclear. In germline, CDR1 is MNHNY, CDR2 SVGAGI (reference sequence). This CDR3 has 13 residues. V was shortened by 2 bases and J by 6 bases, with 8 bases between the two germline ends. The CDR3 DNA sequence: TGTGCCAGCAGTTACCCACGAGGCAATGAGCAGTTCTTC. Residues: CASSYPRGNEQFF.

The chain recombines TRBV5-1 with TRBJ1-6; D is possibly TRBD1 (6 bases). The V gene lost 0 bases and the J gene lost 10 bases, with 17 bases spanning the gap. The CDR3 runs to 16 residues. The germline CDR1 and CDR2 sequences are SGHRS and YFSETQ. DNA of the CDR3: TGCGCCAGCAGCTTGGATGTAGCAGGGGAAATCTCACCCCTCCACTTT. Amino acids: CASSLDVAGEISPLHF.

The chain links TRBV28 to TRBJ2-1, with 12 nucleotides matching TRBD2. The CDR3 consists of 19 residues. J was trimmed by 9 bases and V by 5 bases; bases with no gene match: 20. The germline CDR1 and CDR2 sequences are MDHEN and SYDVKM. CDR3 protein: CASSPSPGTSGPGLVEQFF. The CDR3 nucleotides are TGTGCCAGCAGTCCCTCGCCCGGGACTAGCGGGCCAGGGTTGGTTGAGCAGTTCTTC. The full variable domain, with the rest looked up from reference TRBV28 and TRBJ2-1, is DVKVTQSSRYLVKRTGEKVFLECVQDMDHENMFWYRQDPGLGLRLIYFSYDVKMKEKGDIPEGYSVSREKKERFSLILESASTNQTSMYLCASSPSPGTSGPGLVEQFFGPGTRLTVL.

This clone has more than one count but fewer than ten. This chain links TRBV9 with TRBJ1-1, with 8 bases lining up with TRBD1. Germline V gene sequence: CDR1 SGDLS, CDR2 YYNGEE. This CDR3 has 15 residues. V dropped 0 bases and J dropped 6; count of bases not matched to a gene: 7. The chain's CDR3 is CASSVARGQESEAFF. For the CDR3, the DNA is TGTGCCAGCAGCGTAGCTAGGGGACAGGAGTCTGAAGCTTTCTTT.

This clone showed up just a few times. The chain combines TRBV6-1 with TRBJ1-1; D unclear. Germline CDR1 reads MNHNS; CDR2 reads SASEGT. This CDR3 is built from 12 residues. The chain's CDR3 is CAEGRPNTEAFF. The CDR3 DNA sequence: TGTGCGGAGGGCAGGCCTAACACTGAAGCTTTCTTT.

The genes are TRBV5-1 and TRBJ2-1; 9 bases align to TRBD2. With V trimmed by 0 bases and J by 0 bases, 10 bases remained unmatched. Per germline, CDR1 SGHRS and CDR2 YFSETQ. The CDR3 sequence is 19 residues long. Here the CDR3 DNA reads TGCGCCAGCAGCTTGGCCCGAAGACTTAGCGGGAGCTCCTACAATGAGCAGTTCTTC. Its translation: CASSLARRLSGSSYNEQFF.

The V call is TRBV6-6, the J call TRBJ2-7; 12 positions agree with TRBD2. Trimming took 6 bases from V and 1 from J; bases not matched to a gene: 4. This CDR3 is built from 15 residues. Germline-derived CDR1 and CDR2 are MNHNY and SVGAGI (reference sequence). In nucleotides, the CDR3 is TGTGCCAGCAGACTCGGACTAGCGGGATCCTACGAGCAGTACTTC. Its protein is CASRLGLAGSYEQYF.

This chain joins TRBV5-6 and TRBJ1-1; 7 nucleotides match TRBD1. Trimming cost V 0 bases and J 4 bases; bases outside gene matches: 6. The CDR3 spans 15 residues. Germline CDR1 and CDR2: SGHDT and YYEEEE. The CDR3 nucleotides read TGTGCCAGCAGCTTGGTCGGTAAGGGGGCCACTGAAGCTTTCTTT. This codes for CASSLVGKGATEAFF. Full variable domain (missing parts from reference TRBV5-6 and TRBJ1-1): DAGVTQSPTHLIKTRGQQVTLRCSPKSGHDTVSWYQQALGQGPQFIFQYYEEEERQRGNFPDRFSGHQFPNYSSELNVNALLLGDSALYLCASSLVGKGATEAFFGQGTRLTVV.

This chain connects TRBV2 to TRBJ1-2; 10 bases fit TRBD1. CDR1 is SNHLY and CDR2 is FYNNEI in the germline V gene. V was pared by 8 bases and J by 4 bases, with 4 bases of the junction left unmatched. The CDR3 is 13 amino acids. CDR3 region: CASGRTGGYGYTF. The DNA of the CDR3 is TGTGCCAGCGGACGGACAGGGGGCTATGGCTACACCTTC. Drawing the rest from reference TRBV2 and TRBJ1-2, the complete variable domain is EPEVTQTPSHQVTQMGQEVILRCVPISNHLYFYWYRQILGQKVEFLVSFYNNEISEKSEIFDDQFSVERPDGSNFTLKIRSTKLEDSAMYFCASGRTGGYGYTFGSGTRLTVV.

The V and J genes are TRBV5-1 and TRBJ1-1; TRBD1 aligns across 7 bases. Germline V CDR1 and CDR2: SGHRS, YFSETQ. The CDR3 has 13 amino acids. J lost 5 bases, V lost 4 bases, and 5 bases had no gene match. CDR3 sequence reads: CASSPRGETEAFF. As DNA, the CDR3 is TGCGCCAGCAGCCCCAGGGGGGAAACTGAAGCTTTCTTT. Full variable domain (remainder filled in from reference TRBV5-1 and TRBJ1-1): KAGVTQTPRYLIKTRGQQVTLSCSPISGHRSVSWYQQTPGQGLQFLFEYFSETQRNKGNFPGRFSGRQFSNSRSEMNVSTLELGDSALYLCASSPRGETEAFFGQGTRLTVV.

For the CDR3, the DNA is TGTGCCAGCTCACCCGAGCGGGACGATACGCAGTATTTT. This sequence encodes CASSPERDDTQYF. The J gene is TRBJ2-3, the V gene TRBV18; 7 nucleotides align to TRBD2. Germline V gene sequence: CDR1 KGHSH, CDR2 LQKENI. Trimming cost V 3 bases and J 6 bases; bases outside gene matches: 3. The CDR3 sequence is 13 residues long.

The table lists this clone with a few counts. The gene calls are TRBV30 and TRBJ1-5; TRBD1 matches 8 bases. Germline V gives CDR1 GTSNPN, CDR2 SVGIG (reference sequence). The CDR3 sequence is 13 residues long. V lost 5 bases and J lost 5; bases outside the gene matches: 5. The CDR3 loop is CAWGDRGYQPQHF. The DNA for the CDR3 is TGTGCCTGGGGCGACAGGGGTTATCAGCCCCAGCATTTT.

V and J are TRBV11-3 and TRBJ2-1; 9 bases map to TRBD2. Germline V gene data show CDR1 as SGHNT and CDR2 as YENEEA. The CDR3 extends over 16 amino acids. Trimming at V came to 3 bases and at J to 0 bases, leaving 3 bases not matched to a gene. CDR3 in DNA: TGTGCCAGCAGCTTCGGGCGGGGGGGCTCCTACAATGAGCAGTTCTTC. Translating it yields CASSFGRGGSYNEQFF.

The table lists this clone with a few counts. This chain connects TRBV11-2 to TRBJ2-7, with TRBD1 matching 7 bases. The CDR3 is 15 amino acids. Trimming cost V 4 bases and J 2 bases; bases outside gene matches: 8. CDR1 SGHAT and CDR2 FQNNGV come from the germline V gene. The DNA for the CDR3 is TGTGCCAGCAGCTCCCTCCGGGACAGCACCTACGAGCAGTACTTC. Encoded protein: CASSSLRDSTYEQYF.

V gene TRBV7-9 combines with J gene TRBJ1-5; D gene ambiguous. Trimming removed 5 bases at V and 3 bases at J, with 20 bases between. CDR1 is SEHNR and CDR2 is FQNEAQ in the germline V gene (reference sequence). This CDR3 region has 17 residues. The CDR3 spells CASSLHLVEGANQPQHF. CDR3 nucleotide sequence: TGTGCCAGCAGCCTCCACCTAGTAGAGGGCGCCAATCAGCCCCAGCATTTT.

This chain uses TRBV10-2 with TRBJ1-2; 7 bases agree with TRBD1. V dropped 2 bases and J dropped 2; count of bases not matched to a gene: 5. The germline V gene has CDR1 WSHSY and CDR2 SAAADI. The CDR3 has 15 amino acids. CDR3: CASSEDRVTNYGYTF. CDR3 bases: TGCGCCAGCAGTGAGGACAGGGTTACAAACTATGGCTACACCTTC.

The chain has TRBV9 and TRBJ2-3, with 10 bases lining up with TRBD2. V was clipped by 4 bases and J by 1 base; unmatched bases: 6. The CDR3 length is 16 residues. CDR1 SGDLS and CDR2 YYNGEE come from the germline V gene. The CDR3 here is CASSITSGTRTDTQYF. The CDR3 DNA sequence: TGTGCCAGCAGCATTACTAGCGGGACCCGCACAGATACGCAGTATTTT.

The chain is built from TRBV18 and TRBJ2-1, with a weak D call TRBD2 (5 bases). Germline lookup yields CDR1 KGHSH and CDR2 LQKENI. The CDR3 is made up of 14 amino acids. V was shortened by 2 bases and J by 2 bases, with 7 bases between the two germline ends. The CDR3 region is CASSPTRPYNEQFF. In DNA, the CDR3 is TGTGCCAGCTCACCAACTAGGCCCTACAATGAGCAGTTCTTC.

V usage is TRBV5-1 and J usage is TRBJ2-3; D not certain. From germline, CDR1 is SGHRS and CDR2 YFSETQ. Trimming took 5 bases from V and 6 from J, leaving 10 bases between them. This CDR3 comprises 12 residues. The CDR3 region is CASSLPGDTQYF. DNA of the CDR3: TGCGCCAGCAGTCTCCCCGGGGATACGCAGTATTTT. Supplemented by reference TRBV5-1 and TRBJ2-3, the full variable domain reads KAGVTQTPRYLIKTRGQQVTLSCSPISGHRSVSWYQQTPGQGLQFLFEYFSETQRNKGNFPGRFSGRQFSNSRSEMNVSTLELGDSALYLCASSLPGDTQYFGPGTRLTVL.

The rearrangement links TRBV5-1 to TRBJ2-1, with a tentative D call TRBD1 (6 bases). CDR3 size: 16 residues. Trimming took off 3 bases at V and 0 bases at J, with 13 bases between the two ends. CDR1 and CDR2 (germline): SGHRS, YFSETQ. CDR3 amino acids: CASSSLQGFSYNEQFF. CDR3 coding DNA: TGCGCCAGCAGCTCATTACAGGGCTTCTCCTACAATGAGCAGTTCTTC. The full variable domain, its missing parts supplied by reference TRBV5-1 and TRBJ2-1, is KAGVTQTPRYLIKTRGQQVTLSCSPISGHRSVSWYQQTPGQGLQFLFEYFSETQRNKGNFPGRFSGRQFSNSRSEMNVSTLELGDSALYLCASSSLQGFSYNEQFFGPGTRLTVL.

The chain has TRBV10-3 and TRBJ2-7, with 11 bases identical to TRBD2. The J segment lost 3 bases and the V segment lost 6 bases, leaving 4 bases of the junction unmatched. Germline values: CDR1 ENHRY, CDR2 SYGVKD. CDR3 length: 14 residues. In DNA, the CDR3 is TGTGCCATCAGGGGACTAGCGGAGAACTACGAGCAGTACTTC. It translates to CAIRGLAENYEQYF.

This clone was seen just once. The chain couples TRBV19 to TRBJ1-2; 7 bases are a match to TRBD1. Germline values: CDR1 LNHDA, CDR2 SQIVND (reference sequence). This CDR3 has 13 residues. J was trimmed by 3 bases and V by 7 bases; bases with no gene match: 5. CDR3 sequence reads: CASTRDRDYGYTF. The CDR3, as DNA: TGTGCCAGTACTAGGGACAGAGACTATGGCTACACCTTC.

The chain is built from TRBV5-1 and TRBJ2-3; TRBD2 matches 16 bases. The CDR3 length is 17 residues. The J segment lost 11 bases and the V segment lost 0 bases, leaving 9 bases of the junction unmatched. Germline lookup yields CDR1 SGHRS and CDR2 YFSETQ. DNA for the CDR3: TGCGCCAGCAGCTTGGAATCTGGGACTAGCGGGGGGGAGATGCAGTATTTT. Its protein product is CASSLESGTSGGEMQYF.

The gene calls are TRBV5-1 and TRBJ2-6, with unresolved D. Germline V lookup: CDR1 SGHRS, CDR2 YFSETQ. CDR3 size: 15 residues. Trimming removed 4 bases at V and 0 bases at J, with 8 bases between. In DNA form, the CDR3 reads TGCGCCAGCAGCCCACAGATCTCTGGGGCCAACGTCCTGACTTTC. This encodes CASSPQISGANVLTF.

The chain has TRBV27 and TRBJ1-4; weak D call: TRBD1 (5 bases). V shed 5 bases and J shed 1 base, with 11 bases lying between them. This CDR3 contains 15 residues. Germline V gives CDR1 MNHEY, CDR2 SMNVEV (reference sequence). The DNA of the CDR3 is TGTGCCAGCAGTAGGCGGGGGGTAACTAATGAAAAACTGTTTTTT. This gives the protein CASSRRGVTNEKLFF. Combining the CDR3 with reference TRBV27 and TRBJ1-4 gives the whole variable domain EAQVTQNPRYLITVTGKKLTVTCSQNMNHEYMSWYRQDPGLGLRQIYYSMNVEVTDKGDVPEGYKVSRKEKRNFPLILESPSPNQTSLYFCASSRRGVTNEKLFFGSGTQLSVL.

V is TRBV10-2 and J is TRBJ2-7, with 7 positions matching TRBD1. CDR3 length equals 12 residues. J gave up 6 bases and V 2 bases, and 1 base lay outside the gene matches. In germline, CDR1 is WSHSY, CDR2 SAAADI. CDR3 sequence (DNA): TGCGCCAGCAGTGAGCCAGGGGGCGAGCAGTACTTC. Its translation is CASSEPGGEQYF.

This chain uses TRBV4-1 with TRBJ2-7; 7 bases line up with TRBD1. CDR3 length equals 17 residues. Germline trimming cut 4 bases from V and 2 bases from J; bases unmatched to any gene: 14. Germline CDR1 and CDR2: MGHRA and YSYEKL. CDR3 bases: TGCGCCAGCAGCCGACAGACGGGACAGCGTCCCCCCTACGAGCAGTACTTC. Amino acids: CASSRQTGQRPPYEQYF.